This TCR beta chain is from a study of cytomegalovirus exposure and HLA in healthy donors. Primers for the PCR totalled 60 Vbeta and 13 Jbeta. The data were produced by immunoSEQ multiplex PCR, yet TCRdb's version contains in-frame clones alone and is incomplete. The repertoire holds around 250,000 clones, about 81% seen once, with less than 9% in the top ten. The V end was cut by 0 bases, the J end by 5 bases, with 5 bases between. There are 12 residues in the CDR3. Germline V gene data show CDR1 as SGHKS and CDR2 as YYEKEE (reference sequence). The J gene is TRBJ2-5, the V gene TRBV5-5; D unclear. The specimen sequenced was PBMCs. The clonotype originates from a woman aged 55-70 years in good health and CMV-seropositive. The CDR3, as DNA: TGTGCCAGCAGCTTGGATCTGGAGACCCAGTACTTC. This codes for CASSLDLETQYF.